One sample yielded the 7 T cell receptor beta chains listed below, sequenced in a study of CD8 T cells in Susac syndrome. With random hexamers, reverse transcription was performed on about 0.5 to 1 ug of RNA. TCRdb re-called the immunoSEQ multiplex PCR reads through MiXCR, storing one row per CDR3 protein. Among approximately 210,000 distinct CDR3 sequences listed, about 95% were seen once. Sequencing was done on a sample of CD4+ T cells from PBMCs. The receptors shown here come from a human donor with multiple sclerosis.

This chain connects TRBV19 to TRBJ2-5, with D possibly TRBD1 on 5 matching bases. Trimming removed 9 bases from V and 5 bases from J, with 16 bases in between. The CDR3 has 13 residues. Germline V gene lookup returns CDR1 LNHDA and CDR2 SQIVND (reference sequence). DNA for the CDR3: TGTGCCAGCCGGACCCGGGCAGGGGAGACCCAGTACTTC. Translation gives CASRTRAGETQYF.

The chain uses TRBV9 and TRBJ2-3; TRBD1 aligns across 9 bases. The V gene's germline CDR1 is SGDLS and CDR2 YYNGEE. CDR3 length equals 15 residues. J gave up 6 bases and V 4 bases, and 9 bases lay outside the gene matches. In nucleotides, the CDR3 is TGTGCCAGCAGCACCCGGGACAGGGTCGCGGATACGCAGTATTTT. Amino acids: CASSTRDRVADTQYF.

The chain carries TRBV11-2 and TRBJ2-5; TRBD2 matches 9 bases. The length of the CDR3 is 16 residues. After removal of 5 bases from V and 2 bases from J, the junction contained 9 bases not matched to a gene. Per germline, CDR1 SGHAT and CDR2 FQNNGV. Here the CDR3 DNA reads TGTGCCAGCAGCCGTAGCGGGGGAAGTAATCAAGAGACCCAGTACTTC. Protein sequence: CASSRSGGSNQETQYF.

V gene TRBV7-9 combines with J gene TRBJ2-1; 12 bases are shared with TRBD2. Germline V gives CDR1 SEHNR, CDR2 FQNEAQ (reference sequence). CDR3 length: 17 amino acids. After removal of 5 bases from V and 7 bases from J, the junction contained 12 bases not matched to a gene. The CDR3 loop is CASSKTLLAGGSNEQFF. The CDR3 DNA sequence: TGTGCCAGCAGCAAAACCCTTCTAGCGGGAGGGTCTAATGAGCAGTTCTTC.

The chain uses TRBV30 and TRBJ2-5; D gene uncertain. The CDR3 is 11 amino acids. Germline CDR1 GTSNPN, CDR2 SVGIG (reference sequence). Trimming took 5 bases from V and 3 from J, leaving 7 bases between them. The CDR3 region is CAWGPKETQYF. CDR3 nucleotides: TGTGCCTGGGGCCCAAAAGAGACCCAGTACTTC.

The V and J genes are TRBV12-3 or TRBV12-4 and TRBJ1-2; TRBD1 aligns across 7 bases. The CDR3 sequence is 12 residues long. V lost 4 bases, J lost 7 bases, and 3 bases stayed unmatched. DNA of the CDR3: TGTGCCAGCAGTTCGACAGGGCTTGGCTACACCTTC. This codes for CASSSTGLGYTF.

This clonotype was counted a single time. The V call is TRBV28, the J call TRBJ2-6, with 7 bases identical to TRBD1. From germline, CDR1 is MDHEN and CDR2 SYDVKM. The J segment lost 2 bases and the V segment lost 1 base, leaving 2 bases of the junction unmatched. This CDR3 spans 16 amino acids. CDR3 sequence: CASSLSQGTGANVLTF. The CDR3 DNA reads TGTGCCAGCAGTTTATCACAGGGGACTGGGGCCAACGTCCTGACTTTC.